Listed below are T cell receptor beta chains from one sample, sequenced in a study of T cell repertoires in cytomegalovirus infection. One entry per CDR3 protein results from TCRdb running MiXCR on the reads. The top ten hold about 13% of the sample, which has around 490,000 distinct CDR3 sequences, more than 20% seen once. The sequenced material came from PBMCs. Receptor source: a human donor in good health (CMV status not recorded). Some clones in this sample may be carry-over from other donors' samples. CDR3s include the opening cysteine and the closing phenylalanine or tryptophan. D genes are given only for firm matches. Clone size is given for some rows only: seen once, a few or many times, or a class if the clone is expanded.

CASSILGSRANTEAFF | TGTGCCAGTAGTATTTTGGGCAGCCGCGCGAACACTGAAGCTTTCTTT | . | 16 | TRBJ1-1 | . | TRBV19
CASSPFPGLAGELNEQFF | TGTGCCAGCAGTCCCTTTCCGGGACTAGCGGGAGAACTCAATGAGCAGTTCTTC | TRBD2 | 18 | TRBJ2-1 | few | TRBV28
CASSPVGTGGNYGYTF | TGTGCCAGCAGCCCAGTGGGGACAGGGGGAAACTATGGCTACACCTTC | TRBD1 | 16 | TRBJ1-2 | few | TRBV9
CSAGGGGALNTEAFF | TGCAGTGCTGGCGGTGGGGGGGCCTTGAACACTGAAGCTTTCTTT | . | 15 | TRBJ1-1 | . | TRBV20-1
CASSFYRDPTGELFF | TGTGCCAGCAGTTTCTATCGGGACCCCACCGGGGAGCTGTTTTTT | . | 15 | TRBJ2-2 | . | TRBV28
CASSPKPHGQETQYF | TGTGCCAGCAGTCCCAAGCCCCACGGTCAAGAGACCCAGTACTTC | . | 15 | TRBJ2-5 | few | TRBV6-1
CASSLGAYSQETQYF | TGTGCCAGCAGCTTAGGGGCTTATTCCCAAGAGACCCAGTACTTC | . | 15 | TRBJ2-5 | few | TRBV7-8
CASSLYSEQYF | TGTGCCAGCAGCTTATATTCCGAGCAGTACTTC | . | 11 | TRBJ2-7 | many | TRBV7-2
CASSLSGMYQETQYF | TGTGCCAGCAGTCTCAGCGGGATGTACCAAGAGACCCAGTACTTC | TRBD2 | 15 | TRBJ2-5 | few | TRBV28
CASSFFAGGTDTQYF | TGTGCCAGCAGCTTTTTCGCGGGAGGAACAGATACGCAGTATTTT | TRBD2 | 15 | TRBJ2-3 | . | TRBV7-2
CASSPSDAIWNEQYF | TGTGCCAGCAGCCCCAGCGACGCGATCTGGAACGAGCAGTACTTC | . | 15 | TRBJ2-7 | many | TRBV7-3
CASSSGNNEQFF | TGTGCCAGCAGTAGCGGTAACAATGAGCAGTTCTTC | . | 12 | TRBJ2-1 | few | TRBV6-6
CASSRSTGDQPQHF | TGTGCCAGCAGCCGAAGTACGGGTGACCAGCCCCAGCATTTT | . | 14 | TRBJ1-5 | many | TRBV7-8
CASSLAAGNQPQHF | TGTGCCAGCAGCTTAGCGGCGGGAAATCAGCCCCAGCATTTT | . | 14 | TRBJ1-5 | many | TRBV7-8
CASRGQGVRNEQFF | TGTGCCAGCAGGGGACAGGGGGTTCGGAATGAGCAGTTCTTC | TRBD1 | 14 | TRBJ2-1 | few | TRBV6-2/TRBV6-3
CSARGATSGSSYTQYF | TGCAGTGCTAGAGGAGCGACTAGCGGGAGCTCTTATACGCAGTATTTT | TRBD2 | 16 | TRBJ2-3 | . | TRBV20-1
CASSIGGFEEQYF | TGTGCCAGTAGTATCGGGGGGTTCGAGGAGCAGTACTTC | TRBD2 | 13 | TRBJ2-7 | . | TRBV19
CASSLVGPNLSGNTIYF | TGTGCCAGCAGCTTAGTAGGGCCTAACCTCTCTGGAAACACCATATATTTT | . | 17 | TRBJ1-3 | . | TRBV7-8
CASSPDRNNQPQHF | TGTGCCAGCAGCCCGGACAGAAACAATCAGCCCCAGCATTTT | . | 14 | TRBJ1-5 | many | TRBV7-2
CASSLAMTGTNQETQYF | TGCGCCAGCAGCTTGGCAATGACAGGGACTAATCAAGAGACCCAGTACTTC | . | 17 | TRBJ2-5 | . | TRBV5-1
CASSQLPGVETQYF | TGCGCCAGCAGCCAGCTACCAGGGGTTGAGACCCAGTACTTC | . | 14 | TRBJ2-5 | few | TRBV4-1
CASSLLLAGHTDTQYF | TGTGCCAGCAGCTTGTTACTAGCGGGACACACAGATACGCAGTATTTT | TRBD2 | 16 | TRBJ2-3 | few | TRBV7-2
CASSTDGGQGPQHF | TGTGCCAGCAGCACGGACGGGGGGCAGGGGCCCCAGCATTTT | . | 14 | TRBJ1-5 | . | TRBV7-9
CASSLQATSTDTQYF | TGTGCCAGCAGCCTGCAGGCTACAAGCACAGATACGCAGTATTTT | . | 15 | TRBJ2-3 | . | TRBV5-4
CASSLVASTWDEQFF | TGTGCCAGCAGCTTAGTGGCTAGCACGTGGGATGAGCAGTTCTTC | . | 15 | TRBJ2-1 | few | TRBV7-2
CASTRPSGSTDTQYF | TGTGCCAGCACCAGACCTAGCGGTAGCACAGATACGCAGTATTTT | TRBD2 | 15 | TRBJ2-3 | many | TRBV7-2
CASSKSRANEQFF | TGTGCCAGCAGCAAATCGAGGGCCAATGAGCAGTTCTTC | . | 13 | TRBJ2-1 | few | TRBV7-3
CASSLAGGSGYTF | TGTGCCAGCAGCTTAGCTGGGGGCTCCGGCTACACCTTC | . | 13 | TRBJ1-2 | many | TRBV7-8
CASSLEGMANSPLHF | TGTGCCAGTTCTTTGGAGGGAATGGCGAATTCACCCCTCCACTTT | . | 15 | TRBJ1-6 | few | TRBV6-1
CASRLGVRTGPFEQYF | TGTGCCAGCAGGCTAGGGGTCAGGACAGGGCCATTCGAGCAGTACTTC | TRBD1 | 16 | TRBJ2-7 | . | TRBV12-3/TRBV12-4
CSARDRTGGYEQYF | TGCAGTGCTAGAGATCGGACAGGGGGCTACGAGCAGTACTTC | TRBD1 | 14 | TRBJ2-7 | . | TRBV20-1
CASGGITRNEQFF | TGTGCCAGCGGCGGGATTACGCGAAATGAGCAGTTCTTC | . | 13 | TRBJ2-1 | many | TRBV7-2
CSAPLAGTSYEQYF | TGCAGTGCCCCACTAGCGGGGACCTCCTACGAGCAGTACTTC | TRBD2 | 14 | TRBJ2-7 | few | TRBV20-1
CASSLNRDTEAFF | TGTGCCAGCAGCTTAAACAGGGACACTGAAGCTTTCTTT | . | 13 | TRBJ1-1 | many | TRBV7-2
CASSLERTGTEAFF | TGTGCCAGCAGCTTGGAGCGAACAGGCACTGAAGCTTTCTTT | . | 14 | TRBJ1-1 | few | TRBV13
CASSHRAGTSYEQYF | TGTGCCAGCAGCCATCGGGCAGGGACGTCCTACGAGCAGTACTTC | . | 15 | TRBJ2-7 | many | TRBV14
CASSLSQGRGYTF | TGTGCCAGCAGCCTCTCCCAGGGTCGCGGCTACACCTTC | . | 13 | TRBJ1-2 | . | TRBV7-2